Detailed here is one T cell receptor beta chain. These data are taken from a study of blood T cell repertoires in COVID-19. Looking at the study overall: PBMCs, B-cell-depleted T cells, or T cells were the source of the cDNA or gDNA that made up the material.

There are 15 residues in the CDR3. V was trimmed by 0 bases and J by 5 bases, leaving 14 bases between them. Germline V gives CDR1 SGHRS, CDR2 YFSETQ. TCRdb's copy holds only in-frame clones and misses some; the assay was immunoSEQ multiplex PCR. The sample has under 200,000 clones, roughly 90% seen once. This chain uses TRBV5-1 with TRBJ1-1; tentatively, D is TRBD1 (6 bases). The receptor was isolated from an older woman who had recovered from COVID-19. The sample comprised peripheral blood. The CDR3 nucleotides are TGCGCCAGCAGCTTGGCGGGTGGGGGCCCGACTGAAGCTTTCTTT. Translating gives CASSLAGGGPTEAFF. The variable domain in full, completed from reference TRBV5-1 and TRBJ1-1, reads KAGVTQTPRYLIKTRGQQVTLSCSPISGHRSVSWYQQTPGQGLQFLFEYFSETQRNKGNFPGRFSGRQFSNSRSEMNVSTLELGDSALYLCASSLAGGGPTEAFFGQGTRLTVV.